Below are 25 T cell receptor beta chains sequenced from a single sample in a study of blood T cells in healthy people across ages. Together with a sample-barcoded 5' primer, a J-beta primer mix was included in a second PCR lasting about 7 to 12 cycles. MiXCR was run by TCRdb on the 5' RACE reads, yielding one entry per CDR3 protein. The data show 750,000 to 950,000 distinct CDR3 sequences, almost 30% seen once. Separately, the same data were catalogued under a study of T cells of mothers and their children.

Sequenced: blood. All receptors come from a woman in her thirties or forties in good health.

The V call is TRBV15, the J call TRBJ2-4, with a possible D match to TRBD2 (5 bases). The last part of the DNA fits TRBJ2-7 better; the J call may be wrong. The CDR3 sequence is 15 residues long. Germline-derived CDR1 and CDR2 are LNHNV and YYDKDF (reference sequence). The CDR3 DNA reads TGTGCCACCAGCGCAGCCGGGGTAGGTCTTTACGAGCAGTACTTC. It specifies CATSAAGVGLYEQYF.

This clonotype was detected ten times or more. DNA of the CDR3: TGCAGCGTGAGAACGGATAGCGGGGGGTGGAGTGAGCAGTTCTTC. Translation: CSVRTDSGGWSEQFF. The V and J genes are TRBV29-1 and TRBJ2-1; 10 nucleotides line up with TRBD2. The V segment lost 6 bases and the J segment 9 bases; nucleotides outside the gene matches: 14. The CDR3 is made up of 15 amino acids. Germline CDR1 reads SQVTM; CDR2 reads ANQGSEA.

This clonotype was counted only a few times. The V call is TRBV4-3, the J call TRBJ1-2, with D possibly TRBD1 on 6 matching bases. The V gene lost 2 bases and the J gene lost 1 base, with 8 bases spanning the gap. The CDR3 extends over 14 amino acids. CDR1 is LGHNA and CDR2 is YSLEER in the germline V gene. CDR3 region: CASSQQGYNYGYTF. CDR3 bases: TGCGCCAGCAGCCAACAGGGGTATAACTATGGCTACACCTTC.

V and J are TRBV14 and TRBJ2-2, with D possibly being TRBD2 (6 bases). The CDR3 consists of 14 residues. The V gene lost 5 bases and the J gene lost 6 bases, with 13 bases spanning the gap. Germline CDR1 is SGHDN and CDR2 is FVKESK. In nucleotides, the CDR3 is TGTGCCAGCAGCTTTAGCGGACGGTCCGGGGAGCTGTTTTTT. Protein product: CASSFSGRSGELFF.

This clonotype was counted only a few times. The chain employs TRBV9 and TRBJ2-7, with D perhaps TRBD1 or TRBD2 (6 bases each). Germline V gives CDR1 SGDLS, CDR2 YYNGEE. This CDR3 has 15 residues. The germline V and J ends were trimmed by 0 bases and 2 bases, with 12 bases remaining between them. The CDR3 DNA follows: TGTGCCAGCAGCGTAGGGGGGGCCGCCCCCTACGAGCAGTACTTC. It codes for CASSVGGAAPYEQYF.

This clonotype was seen at least ten times. This chain uses TRBV12-3 or TRBV12-4 with TRBJ1-2, with D unclear. V was shortened by 1 base and J by 6 bases, with 6 bases between the two germline ends. The CDR3 contains 12 residues. The DNA for the CDR3 is TGTGCCAGCAGTTTAGGGGTTGATGGCTACACCTTC. The encoded protein is CASSLGVDGYTF.

The genes are TRBV18 and TRBJ1-4; 7 positions match TRBD1. After removal of 8 bases from V and 2 bases from J, the junction contained 8 bases not matched to a gene. The CDR3 consists of 15 residues. CDR1 and CDR2 (germline): KGHSH, LQKENI. The CDR3, as DNA: TGTGCCAGCCCACGAACAGGGGCGACTAATGAAAAACTGTTTTTT. Its protein product is CASPRTGATNEKLFF.

This clonotype has just a few counts. This chain links TRBV6-9 with TRBJ1-5; 8 nucleotides agree with TRBD1. Germline V CDR1 and CDR2: MNHGY, SVAAGI. J was trimmed by 7 bases and V by 8 bases; bases with no gene match: 10. The CDR3 runs 14 residues. The CDR3 region is CASVDDRGVQPQHF. CDR3 nucleotide sequence: TGTGCCAGCGTTGATGACAGGGGCGTCCAGCCCCAGCATTTT.

The rearrangement joins TRBV20-1 to TRBJ2-7; TRBD1 agrees at 9 bases. This CDR3 is 14 amino acids long. Germline CDR1 and CDR2: DFQATT and SNEGSKA (reference sequence). The ends lost 5 bases at V and 3 bases at J; junction bases unmatched: 8. CDR3 residues: CSAELRTGVYEQYF. CDR3 DNA: TGCAGTGCTGAGCTTCGGACAGGGGTCTACGAGCAGTACTTC.

There are a few counts of this clonotype. V is TRBV6-2 or TRBV6-3 and J is TRBJ1-4; possible D gene TRBD1, 5 bases. CDR1 and CDR2 (germline): MNHEY, SVGEGT. Trimming shortened V by 2 bases and J by 8 bases, and 21 bases separated the two germline ends. This CDR3 region has 17 residues. CDR3 sequence (DNA): TGTGCCAGCAGTTACGAGCTGGGCCGCGGGGACGAGGAAAAACTGTTTTTT. It translates to CASSYELGRGDEEKLFF.

The CDR3 is CASSPTQGVLGANYGYTF. The DNA for the CDR3 is TGTGCCAGCTCACCGACCCAGGGCGTATTGGGGGCTAACTATGGCTACACCTTC. The gene calls are TRBV18 and TRBJ1-2; weak D call: TRBD1 (5 bases). The CDR3 is 18 amino acids. CDR1 KGHSH and CDR2 LQKENI come from the germline V gene. Between the trimmed V and J ends, which lost 3 bases and 0 bases, there was a span of 20 bases.

This clonotype was recorded a few times. This chain links TRBV6-6 with TRBJ1-4, with TRBD1 matching 8 bases. The CDR3 is 16 amino acids. Germline-derived CDR1 and CDR2 are MNHNY and SVGAGI (reference sequence). Trimming cost V 0 bases and J 3 bases; bases outside gene matches: 3. This chain's CDR3 is CASSYSWTGPNEKLFF. The CDR3 nucleotides are TGTGCCAGCAGTTACTCTTGGACAGGGCCTAATGAAAAACTGTTTTTT.

The V gene is TRBV9, the J gene TRBJ1-1, with unresolved D. The CDR3 is made up of 14 amino acids. V lost 3 bases, J lost 3 bases, and 12 bases lay in between. Germline values: CDR1 SGDLS, CDR2 YYNGEE. CDR3 sequence: CASSALGRDTEAFF. CDR3 sequence (DNA): TGTGCCAGCAGCGCCCTCGGGCGGGACACTGAAGCTTTCTTT.

This clonotype showed up just a few times. Possible read error: a much larger clone is one base away. This chain uses TRBV29-1 with TRBJ2-7, with 7 positions matching TRBD2. Germline trimming cut 7 bases from V and 6 bases from J; bases unmatched to any gene: 9. Looked up from germline, CDR1 is SQVTM and CDR2 is ANQGSEA. The CDR3 is made up of 12 amino acids. In nucleotides, the CDR3 is TGCAGCGCGGCACCCGGGGGGATCGAGCAGTACTTC. This gives the protein CSAAPGGIEQYF.

This chain connects TRBV3-1 to TRBJ2-7, with 9 bases that match TRBD2. Germline V gene sequence: CDR1 LGHDT, CDR2 YNNKEL (reference sequence). The CDR3 totals 18 residues. J was trimmed by 0 bases and V by 0 bases; bases with no gene match: 9. As DNA, the CDR3 is TGTGCCAGCAGCCAAGAAGTGCCTAGCGGGGCAATCTCCTACGAGCAGTACTTC. This sequence encodes CASSQEVPSGAISYEQYF.

J is TRBJ2-1 and V is TRBV4-1; D remains ambiguous. The CDR3 is made up of 15 amino acids. V was trimmed by 0 bases and J by 3 bases, leaving 9 bases between them. Germline values: CDR1 MGHRA, CDR2 YSYEKL. The CDR3 region is CASSQEGRRYNEQFF. In nucleotides, the CDR3 is TGCGCCAGCAGCCAAGAAGGACGGCGCTACAATGAGCAGTTCTTC.

This clonotype has at least ten counts. This chain uses TRBV25-1 with TRBJ2-5; D uncertain. Germline-derived CDR1 and CDR2 are MGHDK and SYGVNS. The CDR3 has 13 residues. Trimming took off 2 bases at V and 1 base at J, with 5 bases between the two ends. CDR3 in DNA: TGTGCCAGCAGTGAAACGGTCCAAGAGACCCAGTACTTC. Protein: CASSETVQETQYF.

This clonotype was seen many times. The chain employs TRBV12-3 or TRBV12-4 and TRBJ2-1, with TRBD1 identical over 8 bases. V gave up 5 bases and J gave up 3 bases; unmatched junction bases: 6. The CDR3 is 15 amino acids. This CDR3 reads CASSHGGTGYNEQFF. The CDR3 region has the DNA TGTGCCAGCAGTCACGGTGGGACAGGCTACAATGAGCAGTTCTTC.

This clonotype has a count of ten or more. The chain carries TRBV6-4 and TRBJ2-6; D is perhaps TRBD1 (6 bases). This CDR3 is 15 amino acids long. V lost 2 bases and J lost 1, with 6 bases in between. CDR1 is MRHNA, CDR2 SNTAGT, per germline. CDR3 sequence: CASSDTGSGANVLTF. In nucleotides, the CDR3 is TGTGCCAGCAGTGACACAGGGTCTGGGGCCAACGTCCTGACTTTC.

As concerns this clonotype: Just one base apart from a much larger clone, this may be a read error. The rearrangement uses TRBV7-2 and TRBJ2-7, with D possibly being TRBD1 (7 bases). This CDR3 is 14 amino acids long. Germline lookup yields CDR1 SGHTA and CDR2 FQGNSA. The V end was cut by 4 bases, the J end by 7 bases, with 17 bases between. The CDR3 DNA sequence: TGTGCCAGCAGCTCGGCCGACAGGGCGGGGGAGCAGTACTTC. This sequence encodes CASSSADRAGEQYF. The variable domain in full, completed from reference TRBV7-2 and TRBJ2-7, reads GAGVSQSPSNKVTEKGKDVELRCDPISGHTALYWYRQSLGQGLEFLIYFQGNSAPDKSGLPSDRFSAERTGGSVSTLTIQRTQQEDSAVYLCASSSADRAGEQYFGPGTRLTVT.

This chain links TRBV14 with TRBJ1-1, with TRBD1 as a possible D gene (5 bases). V shed 3 bases and J shed 7 bases, with 12 bases lying between them. Germline V CDR1 and CDR2: SGHDN, FVKESK. This CDR3 has 13 amino acids. The CDR3, as DNA: TGTGCCAGCAGCCAGACAGTGATGGGTGAAGCTTTCTTT. Its protein product is CASSQTVMGEAFF.

The chain joins TRBV5-1 to TRBJ1-2; D may be TRBD1 (6 bases). V was pared by 4 bases and J by 4 bases, with 14 bases between. Germline values: CDR1 SGHRS, CDR2 YFSETQ. The CDR3 covers 14 residues. The CDR3 spells CASSPPGQCYGYTF. In DNA, the CDR3 is TGCGCCAGCAGCCCCCCTGGACAGTGCTATGGCTACACCTTC.

This clonotype has more than one count but fewer than ten. The chain links TRBV10-3 to TRBJ1-1; 8 nucleotides match TRBD1. Germline V CDR1 and CDR2: ENHRY, SYGVKD. The ends lost 6 bases at V and 3 bases at J; junction bases unmatched: 6. The CDR3 sequence is 14 residues long. CDR3 DNA sequence: TGTGCCATCAGGGACAGGGAAGATGACACTGAAGCTTTCTTT. This translates into CAIRDREDDTEAFF.

There are many counts of this clonotype. The chain combines TRBV7-2 with TRBJ1-2; D unresolved. Germline V lookup: CDR1 SGHTA, CDR2 FQGNSA. This CDR3 comprises 13 residues. V lost 5 bases to trimming and J lost 3 bases, with 10 bases between them. The CDR3 loop is CASSEDGDYGYTF. The CDR3 coding sequence is TGTGCCAGCAGCGAGGACGGAGACTATGGCTACACCTTC.

This clonotype was detected ten times or more. This chain links TRBV20-1 with TRBJ2-3; D is perhaps TRBD1 (6 bases). Per germline, CDR1 DFQATT and CDR2 SNEGSKA (reference sequence). CDR3 length: 15 residues. V was trimmed by 4 bases and J by 5 bases, leaving 19 bases between them. The CDR3: CSAIVRRQVVDTQYF. As DNA, the CDR3 is TGCAGTGCTATCGTAAGAAGACAGGTCGTAGATACGCAGTATTTT.